Listed below are T cell receptor beta chains from one sample, sequenced in a study of OX40 agonist ivuxolimab in advanced cancers. TCRdb's copy holds only in-frame clones and misses some; the assay was immunoSEQ multiplex PCR. The profile shows tens of thousands of clones, over 80% of them singletons. The material sequenced was CD4+ or CD8+ T cells sorted from blood, taken in a trial of the OX40 agonist ivuxolimab. These receptors were taken from an adult with an advanced solid tumor such as melanoma, head and neck, liver or kidney cancer. Both conserved end residues are part of each CDR3. A D gene is named only where the DNA matches it firmly. Clone sizes are given selectively: once, few, many, or a class where the clone is expanded.

>.|.|TRBJ2-7|TRBV6-5
TGTGCCAGCAGCCCTGGGTCCACCTACGAGCAGTACTTC
CASSPGSTYEQYF
>TRBD1|.|TRBJ2-7|TRBV13
TGTGCCAGCAGCCAGGGACAGGGGGCTTACGAGCAGTACTTC
CASSQGQGAYEQYF
>TRBD1|.|TRBJ1-5|TRBV7-9
TGTGCCAGCAGCCTTGCCGGACAGGGTGTTCAGCCCCAGCATTTT
CASSLAGQGVQPQHF
>.|.|TRBJ1-4|TRBV13
TGTGCCAGCAGCTCGAAGGAAAAACTGTTTTTT
CASSSKEKLFF
>.|.|TRBJ1-2|TRBV21-1
TGTGCCAGCAGCAAAGCGGAACAGGGGAACTATGGCTACACCTTC
CASSKAEQGNYGYTF
>TRBD1|.|TRBJ2-5|TRBV29-1
TGCAGCGTCGAGGGGACAGCACAAGAGACCCAGTACTTC
CSVEGTAQETQYF
>.|.|TRBJ2-2|TRBV7-3
TGTGCCAGCAGCTTAACGACAGGAGGCACCGGGGAGCTGTTTTTT
CASSLTTGGTGELFF
>.|few|TRBJ2-1|TRBV10-1
TGCGCCAGCAGTGGGGGGATGTTCGGCAATGAGCAGTTCTTC
CASSGGMFGNEQFF
>.|.|TRBJ2-7|TRBV11-2
TGTGCCAGCAGCTTAGCCCTGGATGGCAGCGAGCAGTACTTC
CASSLALDGSEQYF
>.|.|TRBJ1-2|TRBV19
TGTGCCAGTAGTACCACGCTACGGCTAGACTATGGCTACACCTTC
CASSTTLRLDYGYTF
>TRBD1|.|TRBJ1-1|TRBV7-9
TGTGCCAGCAGCTTTCCCAGGGGGCTTAACACTGAAGCTTTCTTT
CASSFPRGLNTEAFF
>TRBD1|once|TRBJ2-7|TRBV29-1
TGCAGCGTTGAAGGTTGGACAGGTGACCCCCGGGCCTCCACCTACGAGCAGTACTTC
CSVEGWTGDPRASTYEQYF
>.|.|TRBJ2-1|TRBV11-2
TGTGCCAGCAGCTTAGATTACAGCGATGAGCAGTTCTTC
CASSLDYSDEQFF
>.|once|TRBJ2-5|TRBV27
TGTGCCAGCAGTTTATTAGGACAGACCGATAGAGAGACCCAGTACTTC
CASSLLGQTDRETQYF
>.|.|TRBJ2-7|TRBV27
TGTGCCAGCAGTTTAAGGGGGAGGAGCTCCTACGAGCAGTACTTC
CASSLRGRSSYEQYF
>TRBD1|.|TRBJ2-7|TRBV28
TGTGCCAGCAGTTTATACAGGGGGCCCTACGAGCAGTACTTC
CASSLYRGPYEQYF
>.|.|TRBJ1-2|TRBV6-5
TGTGCCAGCAAGCTGGGGGAGAACTATGGCTACACCTTC
CASKLGENYGYTF
>.|.|TRBJ2-2|TRBV5-1
TGCGCCAGCAGCTTGGACGGAATTAACACCGGGGAGCTGTTTTTT
CASSLDGINTGELFF
>TRBD2|once|TRBJ2-7|TRBV7-6
TGTGCCAGCAGCTTAGCGGCTAGCGGGAGTGAGCAGTACTTC
CASSLAASGSEQYF
>.|.|TRBJ2-1|TRBV6-5
TGTGCCAGCAGTTACTTCTCAGGGCCGGATGAGCAGTTCTTC
CASSYFSGPDEQFF
>.|.|TRBJ2-2|TRBV27
TGTGCCAGCAGTTTTCCGGGACTCTTCACCGGGGAGCTGTTTTTT
CASSFPGLFTGELFF
>.|once|TRBJ2-3|TRBV9
TGTGCCAGCAGCGTAGGACGTACAGATACGCAGTATTTT
CASSVGRTDTQYF
>.|.|TRBJ2-1|TRBV15
TGTGCCACCACTTCAAACCCACTAGTCCGGAATGAGCAGTTCTTC
CATTSNPLVRNEQFF
>.|.|TRBJ2-7|TRBV11-2
TGTGCCAGCAGCGCGGATCAATACGAGCAGTACTTC
CASSADQYEQYF
>.|.|TRBJ2-1|TRBV7-9
TGTGCCAGCAGCTTAAGAGGGCCCACCAACAACAATGAGCAGTTCTTC
CASSLRGPTNNNEQFF
>.|.|TRBJ1-3|TRBV29-1
TGCAGCGTTGAAGATGTCGGCCAAATATATTTT
CSVEDVGQIYF